This T cell receptor beta chain emerged from a study of OX40 agonist ivuxolimab in advanced cancers. Turning to the study itself: Patients received intravenous ivuxolimab every 2 weeks at 0.01 to 10 mg/kg. Two cutaneous melanoma patients and one hepatocellular carcinoma patient, three in all, had partial responses.

Germline loops: CDR1 MRHNA, CDR2 SNTAGT. The CDR3 length is 15 residues. Notes on the study in general: At 0.1 to 3.0 mg/kg and by week 6, CD4+ and CD8+ T cells in the blood had expanded clonally. The average count of expanded clones was higher among CD8+ T cells than among CD4+.

The data were produced by immunoSEQ multiplex PCR, yet TCRdb's version contains in-frame clones alone and is incomplete. The sample has more than 25,000 clones; about 90% are singletons. A remark on this clone: Its antigen is as yet unknown. Germline is not matched at one junction end, which may reflect a read error.

This sample comprised CD4+ or CD8+ T cells sorted from blood, obtained in a trial of the OX40 agonist ivuxolimab. The clonotype comes from an adult with an advanced solid tumor such as melanoma, head and neck, liver or kidney cancer. V is TRBV6-4 and J is TRBJ2-5; 7 bases line up with TRBD2. CDR3 sequence reads: CASSYSTGGQETQYF. The CDR3 bases are TGTGCCAGCAGTTACTCGACGGGGGGCCAAGAGACCCAGTACTTC.